This T cell receptor beta chain was sequenced in a study of PD-L1 blockade in urothelial cancer. Overall study: T cell content in blood samples showed a median of approximately 150,000.

A remark on this clone: Its antigen is unidentified.

Sequencing was performed with immunoSEQ multiplex PCR; in TCRdb, only in-frame clones are kept and a portion is missing. The sample has around 100,000 clones, about 91% seen once. Urothelial carcinoma in patients was locally advanced or metastatic. Whole-study results and caveats: TCR clonality was measured in pretreatment peripheral blood. Clonality below the median predicted better survival.

The sequencing here drew on PBMCs, taken around atezolizumab (anti-PD-L1) treatment. The TCR comes from a woman of 80 years or more with urothelial cancer.

The CDR3 spells CASSQGRDTEAFF. CDR3 in DNA: TGTGCCAGCTCACAGGGGAGGGACACTGAAGCTTTCTTT. This rearrangement joins TRBV18 to TRBJ1-1, with D perhaps TRBD1 (5 bases). The CDR3 extends over 13 amino acids. Trimming pared 4 bases from V and 3 bases from J, leaving 9 bases between. From germline, CDR1 is KGHSH and CDR2 LQKENI.